This TCR beta chain came from a study of human T cells and chemical hapten exposure. Study in general: The study sensitized with 2% DPC on a 2 cm by 2 cm patch of upper inner arm skin. The variation in per-sample TCR yields arose mainly from small differences in pooled library volumes.

The CDR3 has 15 residues. V gave up 3 bases and J gave up 0 bases, with 6 bases separating them. CDR1 and CDR2 (germline): LGHDT, YNNKEL (reference sequence). Overall study results and limits: Expanded TCRs made up significantly more big CDR3 similarity clusters than controls did. All donors were alopecia patients, so their immunity may differ from that of healthy people.

TCRdb reprocessed the RACE reads with MiXCR, giving one entry per CDR3 protein. In the table there are roughly 150,000 distinct CDR3 sequences, around a quarter of which are singletons. In regard to this clonotype: The antigen is undetermined.

Indicated time point: patch test 3, about 24 weeks after DPC sensitization. Treatment reported: therapeutic diphenylcyclopropenone sensitization with weekly scalp DPC. The receptor was isolated from a young woman with alopecia areata. Some clones in this sample may be carry-over from other donors' samples. V and J are TRBV3-1 and TRBJ2-6; the D gene is possibly TRBD2 (5 bases). The starting material was whole blood, obtained in connection with sensitization to the hapten diphenylcyclopropenone (DPC). The CDR3 DNA is TGTGCCAGCAGCCACGGGGACTCTGGGGCCAACGTCCTGACTTTC. Encoded protein: CASSHGDSGANVLTF.